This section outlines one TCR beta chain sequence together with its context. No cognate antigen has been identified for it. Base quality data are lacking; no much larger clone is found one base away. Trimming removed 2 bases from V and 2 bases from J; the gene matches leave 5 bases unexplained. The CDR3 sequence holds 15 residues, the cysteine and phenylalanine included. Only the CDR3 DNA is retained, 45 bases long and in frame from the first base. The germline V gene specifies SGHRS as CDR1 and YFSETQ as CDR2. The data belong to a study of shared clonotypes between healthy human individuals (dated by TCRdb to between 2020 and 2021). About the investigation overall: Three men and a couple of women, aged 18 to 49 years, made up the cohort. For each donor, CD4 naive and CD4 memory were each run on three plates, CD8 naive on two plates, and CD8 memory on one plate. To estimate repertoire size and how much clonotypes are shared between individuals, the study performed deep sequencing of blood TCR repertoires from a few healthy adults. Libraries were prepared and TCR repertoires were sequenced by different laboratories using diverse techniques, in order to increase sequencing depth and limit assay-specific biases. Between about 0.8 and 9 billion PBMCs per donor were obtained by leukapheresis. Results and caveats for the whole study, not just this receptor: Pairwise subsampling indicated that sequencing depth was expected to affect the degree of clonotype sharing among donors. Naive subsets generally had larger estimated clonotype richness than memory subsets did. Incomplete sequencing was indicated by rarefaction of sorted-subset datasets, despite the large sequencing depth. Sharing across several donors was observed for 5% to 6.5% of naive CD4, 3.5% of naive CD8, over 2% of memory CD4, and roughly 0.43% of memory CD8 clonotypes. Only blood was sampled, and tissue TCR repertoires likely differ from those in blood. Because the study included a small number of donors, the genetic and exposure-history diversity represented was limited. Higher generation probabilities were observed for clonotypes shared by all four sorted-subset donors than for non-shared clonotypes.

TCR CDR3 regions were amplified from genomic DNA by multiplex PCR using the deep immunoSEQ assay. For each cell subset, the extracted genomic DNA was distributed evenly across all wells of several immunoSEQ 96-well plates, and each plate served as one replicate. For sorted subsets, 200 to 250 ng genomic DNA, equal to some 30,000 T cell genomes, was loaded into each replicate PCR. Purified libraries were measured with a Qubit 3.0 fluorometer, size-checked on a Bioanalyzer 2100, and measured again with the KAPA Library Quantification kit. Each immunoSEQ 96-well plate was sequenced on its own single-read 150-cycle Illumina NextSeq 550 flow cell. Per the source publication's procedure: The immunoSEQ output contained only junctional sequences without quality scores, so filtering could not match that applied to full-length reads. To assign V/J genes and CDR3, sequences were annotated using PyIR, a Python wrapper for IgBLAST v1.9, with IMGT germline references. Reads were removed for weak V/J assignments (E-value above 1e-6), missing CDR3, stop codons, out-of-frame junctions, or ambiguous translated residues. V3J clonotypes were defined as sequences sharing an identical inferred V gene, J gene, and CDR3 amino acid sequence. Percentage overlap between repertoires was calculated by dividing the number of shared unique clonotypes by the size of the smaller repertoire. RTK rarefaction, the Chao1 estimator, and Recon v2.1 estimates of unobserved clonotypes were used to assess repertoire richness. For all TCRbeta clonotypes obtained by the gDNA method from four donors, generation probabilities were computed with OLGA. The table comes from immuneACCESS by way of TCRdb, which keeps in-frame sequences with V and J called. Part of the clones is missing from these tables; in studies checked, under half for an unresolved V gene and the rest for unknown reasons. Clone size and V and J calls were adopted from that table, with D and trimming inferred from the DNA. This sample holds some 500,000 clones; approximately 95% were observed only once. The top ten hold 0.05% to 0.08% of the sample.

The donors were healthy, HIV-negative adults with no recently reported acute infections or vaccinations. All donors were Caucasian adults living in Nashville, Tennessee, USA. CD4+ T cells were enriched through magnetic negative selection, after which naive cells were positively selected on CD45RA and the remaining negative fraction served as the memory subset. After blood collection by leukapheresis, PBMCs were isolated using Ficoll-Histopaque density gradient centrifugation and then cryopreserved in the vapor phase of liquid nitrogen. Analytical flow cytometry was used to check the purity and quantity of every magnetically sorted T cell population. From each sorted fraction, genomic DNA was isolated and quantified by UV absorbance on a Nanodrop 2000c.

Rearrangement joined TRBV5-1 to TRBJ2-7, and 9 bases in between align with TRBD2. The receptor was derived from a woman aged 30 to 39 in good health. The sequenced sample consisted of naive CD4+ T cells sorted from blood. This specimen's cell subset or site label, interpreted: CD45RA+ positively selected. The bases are TGCGCCAGCAGCTTCTTAGCGGGAGAAGCCTACGAGCAGTACTTC. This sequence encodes CASSFLAGEAYEQYF.